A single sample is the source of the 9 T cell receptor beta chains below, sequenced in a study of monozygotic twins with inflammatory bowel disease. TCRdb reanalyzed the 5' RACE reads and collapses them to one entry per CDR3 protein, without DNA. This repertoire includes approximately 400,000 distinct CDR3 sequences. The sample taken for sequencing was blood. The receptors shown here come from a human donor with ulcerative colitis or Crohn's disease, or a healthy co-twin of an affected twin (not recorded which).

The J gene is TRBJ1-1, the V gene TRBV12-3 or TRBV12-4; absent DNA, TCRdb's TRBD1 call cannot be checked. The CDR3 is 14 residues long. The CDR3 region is CASSLQGLGTEAFF.

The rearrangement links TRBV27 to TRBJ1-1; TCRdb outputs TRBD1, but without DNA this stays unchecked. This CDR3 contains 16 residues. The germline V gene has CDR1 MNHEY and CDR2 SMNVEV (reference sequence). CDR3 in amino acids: CASSLLQGAVSTEAFF.

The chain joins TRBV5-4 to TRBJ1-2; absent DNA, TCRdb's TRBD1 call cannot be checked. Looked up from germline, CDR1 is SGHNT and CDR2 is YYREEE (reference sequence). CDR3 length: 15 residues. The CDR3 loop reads CASSLVGNRPDGYTF.

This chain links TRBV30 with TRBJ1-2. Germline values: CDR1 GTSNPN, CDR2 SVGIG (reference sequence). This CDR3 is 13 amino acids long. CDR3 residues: CAWSVPGGGGYTF.

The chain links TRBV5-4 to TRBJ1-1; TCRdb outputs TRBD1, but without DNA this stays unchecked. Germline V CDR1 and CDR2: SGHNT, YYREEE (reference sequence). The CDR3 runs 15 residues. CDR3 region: CASSLDSIQGAGAFF.

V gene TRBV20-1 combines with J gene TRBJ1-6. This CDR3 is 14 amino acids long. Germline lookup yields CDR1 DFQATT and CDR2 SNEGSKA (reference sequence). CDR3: CSASLGGGSSPLHF.

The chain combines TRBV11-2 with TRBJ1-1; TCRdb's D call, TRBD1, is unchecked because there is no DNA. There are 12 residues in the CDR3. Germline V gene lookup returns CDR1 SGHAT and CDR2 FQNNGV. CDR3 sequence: CASTRQGRMAFF. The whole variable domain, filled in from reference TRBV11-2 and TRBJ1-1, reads EAGVAQSPRYKIIEKRQSVAFWCNPISGHATLYWYQQILGQGPKLLIQFQNNGVVDDSQLPKDRFSAERLKGVDSTLKIQPAKLEDSAVYLCASTRQGRMAFFGQGTRLTVV.

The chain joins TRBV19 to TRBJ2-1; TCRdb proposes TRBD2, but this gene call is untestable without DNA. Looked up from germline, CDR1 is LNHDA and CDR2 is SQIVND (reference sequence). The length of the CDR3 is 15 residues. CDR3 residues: CASSPGTSGVVEQFF.

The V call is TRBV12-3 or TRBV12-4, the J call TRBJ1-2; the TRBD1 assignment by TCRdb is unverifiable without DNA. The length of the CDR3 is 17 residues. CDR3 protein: CASNLGQGYARRYGYTF.